Below are 25 T cell receptor beta chains sequenced from a single sample in a study of T cells expressing NK-cell markers. After re-calling the 5' RACE reads, TCRdb lists one entry per CDR3 protein, DNA absent. Here the sample table reports over 150,000 distinct CDR3 sequences. The material sequenced was blood T cells: a sorted CD56 or NKG2C T cell subset, CD4+ or CD8+ T cells, or bulk PBMC T cells (not recorded which). The receptors shown here come from a woman in her fifties or sixties in good health.

The CDR3 reads CASSQGFRVGPEAFF. The chain has TRBV6-5 and TRBJ1-1; TCRdb gives TRBD1 as the D gene, but with no DNA this cannot be confirmed. Germline V gene lookup returns CDR1 MNHEY and CDR2 SVGAGI. The CDR3 is 15 residues long.

The chain combines TRBV5-1 with TRBJ2-7; TCRdb's D gene call, TRBD1, goes unchecked for lack of DNA. This CDR3 spans 13 amino acids. Germline V gene sequence: CDR1 SGHRS, CDR2 YFSETQ. The CDR3 sequence is CASSYPGSDEQYF.

V gene TRBV11-2 combines with J gene TRBJ2-5; TCRdb returns TRBD1, unconfirmable since there is no DNA. This CDR3 is built from 15 residues. The germline V gene encodes CDR1 SGHAT and CDR2 FQNNGV. The CDR3 is CASSTTGGGQETQYF.

The chain is built from TRBV6-4 and TRBJ1-1. Germline loops: CDR1 MRHNA, CDR2 SNTAGT. This CDR3 spans 12 amino acids. This CDR3 reads CASSDPTPEAFF.

J is TRBJ2-3 and V is TRBV4-1; as DNA is missing, the TRBD1 call by TCRdb cannot be tested. CDR1 and CDR2 from the germline V gene are MGHRA and YSYEKL. The CDR3 extends over 14 amino acids. CDR3 region: CASSQVQGADTQYF.

V gene TRBV5-1 combines with J gene TRBJ1-1; the D call from TCRdb, TRBD1, cannot be confirmed without DNA. This CDR3 region has 13 residues. The germline CDR1 and CDR2 sequences are SGHRS and YFSETQ. The CDR3 loop reads CASSSGDPVEAFF.

The chain is built from TRBV5-1 and TRBJ2-1; there is no DNA to check the TCRdb D call of TRBD2. Per the germline V gene, CDR1 is SGHRS and CDR2 is YFSETQ. This CDR3 region has 15 residues. The CDR3 reads CASSLVGGRADEQFF.

J is TRBJ1-1 and V is TRBV7-6. From germline, CDR1 is SGHVS and CDR2 FNYEAQ. CDR3 length: 15 amino acids. CDR3 sequence reads: CASTLGGSSNTEAFF.

The chain uses TRBV7-6 and TRBJ2-7. Germline CDR1 SGHVS, CDR2 FNYEAQ. This CDR3 has 12 amino acids. The CDR3 reads CASSEQTYEQYF.

This chain uses TRBV6-1 with TRBJ2-1; the TCRdb call, TRBD2, lacks DNA for checking. The CDR3 spans 17 residues. Germline values: CDR1 MNHNS, CDR2 SASEGT. The chain's CDR3 is CASSESFSGSSYNEQFF.

The V call is TRBV13, the J call TRBJ1-1. CDR1 PRHDT and CDR2 FYEKMQ come from the germline V gene (reference sequence). This CDR3 region has 12 residues. CDR3 sequence: CASSLEGLHGFF.

The chain links TRBV6-1 to TRBJ1-2; TCRdb gives TRBD1 as the D gene, but with no DNA this cannot be confirmed. The germline gives CDR1 MNHNS, CDR2 SASEGT. CDR3 length equals 14 residues. The CDR3 reads CASSEGDRGFGYTF.

The chain recombines TRBV4-1 with TRBJ1-5; TCRdb's D call, TRBD1, is unchecked because there is no DNA. Germline V gene sequence: CDR1 MGHRA, CDR2 YSYEKL. The CDR3 loop spans 15 amino acids. CDR3 region: CASSQGGQGDQPQHF.

This chain joins TRBV7-9 and TRBJ2-1. Germline assignment: CDR1 SEHNR and CDR2 FQNEAQ (reference sequence). This CDR3 is built from 13 residues. The CDR3 sequence: CASTPDSYNEQFF.

The rearrangement joins TRBV15 to TRBJ2-1. Germline assignment: CDR1 LNHNV and CDR2 YYDKDF (reference sequence). CDR3 length: 16 residues. CDR3 sequence: CATSRDLENYGNEQFF.

V usage is TRBV12-3 or TRBV12-4 and J usage is TRBJ2-5; the TCRdb D gene call, TRBD2, has no DNA to confirm it. This CDR3 has 13 amino acids. The CDR3 spells CASGSREWETQYF.

The chain is built from TRBV15 and TRBJ2-1; TCRdb selects TRBD2, and the lack of DNA leaves this call unchecked. From germline, CDR1 is LNHNV and CDR2 YYDKDF (reference sequence). The CDR3 is made up of 14 amino acids. The CDR3 spells CATSNQGLKNEQFF.

V and J are TRBV5-6 and TRBJ2-7; TCRdb picks TRBD1, but there is no DNA to check that call. This CDR3 region has 15 residues. Germline CDR1 and CDR2: SGHDT and YYEEEE. The CDR3 reads CASSGGDRVSYEQYF.

This chain joins TRBV5-1 and TRBJ2-7. Germline CDR1 reads SGHRS; CDR2 reads YFSETQ. This CDR3 spans 13 amino acids. CDR3 protein: CASSRDNSYEQYF.

The chain joins TRBV2 to TRBJ2-2; TCRdb returns TRBD1, unconfirmable since there is no DNA. The CDR3 is made up of 15 amino acids. Per germline, CDR1 SNHLY and CDR2 FYNNEI. CDR3 loop: CASMRTGAKAGELFF.

The chain joins TRBV7-2 to TRBJ1-2; the TCRdb call, TRBD1, lacks DNA for checking. This CDR3 spans 17 amino acids. Germline V gives CDR1 SGHTA, CDR2 FQGNSA. CDR3 region: CASREGDRGLPNYGYTF.

The J gene is TRBJ2-7, the V gene TRBV19; the TCRdb call, TRBD2, lacks DNA for checking. The CDR3 extends over 18 amino acids. Looked up from germline, CDR1 is LNHDA and CDR2 is SQIVND (reference sequence). CDR3 residues: CASSIRDLSGRDSYEQYF.

The chain links TRBV6-1 to TRBJ2-3; TCRdb's D call, TRBD1, is unchecked because there is no DNA. The CDR3 is 14 amino acids. Germline-derived CDR1 and CDR2 are MNHNS and SASEGT. The CDR3 reads CASRLTGDTDTQYF.

This chain uses TRBV4-1 with TRBJ2-1; TCRdb's D gene call, TRBD1, goes unchecked for lack of DNA. The CDR3 has 13 amino acids. Germline-derived CDR1 and CDR2 are MGHRA and YSYEKL. This chain's CDR3 is CASSTLGGPEQFF.

The chain employs TRBV7-6 and TRBJ2-1; TCRdb's D call, TRBD2, is unchecked because there is no DNA. CDR1 is SGHVS, CDR2 FNYEAQ, per germline. This CDR3 comprises 14 residues. The CDR3 region is CASSLVLAGIEQFF.